Shown below are 30 T cell receptor beta chains from a single sample sequenced in a study of cytomegalovirus exposure and HLA in healthy donors. Primers included in the PCR were 60 Vbeta and 13 Jbeta primers. The method was immunoSEQ multiplex PCR; TCRdb's version includes in-frame clones alone and lacks a portion of them. The data show fewer than 250,000 clones, about 69% seen once. Sample: PBMCs. Receptors originate from a man in his thirties or forties in good health and CMV-seropositive.

The table lists this clone with a count of one. The chain links TRBV6-4 to TRBJ1-5; D gene uncertain. Germline CDR1 and CDR2: MRHNA and SNTAGT. Trimming shortened V by 0 bases and J by 10 bases, and 13 bases separated the two germline ends. The CDR3 spans 14 residues. The CDR3 loop is CASSDSSSGEPQHF. Here the CDR3 DNA reads TGTGCCAGCAGTGACTCGAGTTCGGGAGAACCCCAGCATTTT.

In its sample, this clone was seen a few times. The V call is TRBV11-3, the J call TRBJ2-7; maybe TRBD1 (5 bases). Germline CDR1 and CDR2: SGHNT and YENEEA. The CDR3 has 14 residues. The V end lost 0 bases, the J end lost 3 bases, and 9 bases lay between the germline ends. CDR3 in DNA: TGTGCCAGCAGCTTAGATCGGCAGGGCTACGAGCAGTACTTC. Amino acid sequence: CASSLDRQGYEQYF.

A single count supports this clone. CDR3 protein: CASSLMGGTEAFF. CDR3 sequence (DNA): TGTGCCAGCAGCTTAATGGGCGGGACTGAAGCTTTCTTT. The chain is built from TRBV7-8 and TRBJ1-1; D call uncertain. The CDR3 extends over 13 amino acids. V shed 2 bases and J shed 5 bases, with 9 bases lying between them. Germline lookup yields CDR1 SGHVS and CDR2 FQNEAQ. Together with reference TRBV7-8 and TRBJ1-1, the CDR3 gives the full variable domain: GAGVSQSPRYKVAKRGQDVALRCDPISGHVSLFWYQQALGQGPEFLTYFQNEAQLDKSGLPSDRFFAERPEGSVSTLKIQRTQQEDSAVYLCASSLMGGTEAFFGQGTRLTVV.

The rearrangement uses TRBV7-9 and TRBJ2-7; 8 nucleotides align to TRBD1. The length of the CDR3 is 15 residues. The V gene end was trimmed by 3 bases and the J gene end by 1 base; junction bases not matched to a gene: 5. CDR1 and CDR2 (germline): SEHNR, FQNEAQ (reference sequence). In DNA form, the CDR3 reads TGTGCCAGCAGCTTGACAGGGGTCCTGTCCTACGAGCAGTACTTC. This encodes CASSLTGVLSYEQYF.

V is TRBV6-1 and J is TRBJ1-1, with D possibly matching TRBD1 (6 bases). This CDR3 comprises 16 residues. Germline V gives CDR1 MNHNS, CDR2 SASEGT. V gave up 3 bases and J gave up 4 bases, with 18 bases separating them. The CDR3 coding sequence is TGTGCCAGCAGTGAGGGCCATGACAGGCCAGTCACTGAAGCTTTCTTT. Its translation is CASSEGHDRPVTEAFF.

This clone was found a few times. V usage is TRBV6-1 and J usage is TRBJ1-4; no firm D call. V was cut by 6 bases and J by 8 bases, with 13 bases left in between. This CDR3 comprises 13 residues. The V gene's germline CDR1 is MNHNS and CDR2 SASEGT. DNA of the CDR3: TGTGCCAGCAGACCTTTACACCGAGAAAAACTGTTTTTT. It is translated as CASRPLHREKLFF.

This sequence joins TRBV19 and TRBJ2-7, with 7 bases that match TRBD1. Germline lookup yields CDR1 LNHDA and CDR2 SQIVND (reference sequence). The trim removed 3 bases at V and 5 bases at J, leaving 4 bases unmatched. The CDR3 spans 13 residues. CDR3 nucleotide sequence: TGTGCCAGTAGTATGGTCAGGGGGAACGAGCAGTACTTC. It specifies CASSMVRGNEQYF.

Remarks on this clone: The sample carries other DNA sequences with the same CDR3. The V and J genes are TRBV5-6 and TRBJ2-7; 11 bases match TRBD1. V lost 4 bases and J lost 4; bases outside the gene matches: 1. Germline lookup yields CDR1 SGHDT and CDR2 YYEEEE. The CDR3 has 13 amino acids. CDR3 sequence (DNA): TGTGCCAGCAGCCGGGACAGGGGGTACGAGCAGTACTTC. Its protein product is CASSRDRGYEQYF.

This sequence joins TRBV4-2 and TRBJ2-5; no firm D call. The CDR3 extends over 15 amino acids. CDR1 LGHNA and CDR2 YNFKEQ come from the germline V gene. V was clipped by 0 bases and J by 3 bases, with 11 bases between them. CDR3 in amino acids: CASSQDTDRKETQYF. The CDR3 DNA sequence: TGTGCCAGCAGCCAAGATACTGATAGAAAAGAGACCCAGTACTTC.

Comment on this clone: Distinct nucleotide sequences in the sample also encode this CDR3. The chain couples TRBV7-3 to TRBJ2-7; a weak D match, TRBD2 (6 bases). The CDR3 spans 15 residues. CDR1 is SGHTA and CDR2 is FQGTGA in the germline V gene. V was clipped by 6 bases and J by 6 bases, with 21 bases between them. The CDR3, as DNA: TGTGCCAGCAGTCCGGGCGGTAGCGGAGGCGGCGAGCAGTACTTC. Its protein is CASSPGGSGGGEQYF. Full variable domain (outside the CDR3, taken from reference TRBV7-3 and TRBJ2-7): GAGVSQTPSNKVTEKGKYVELRCDPISGHTALYWYRQSLGQGPEFLIYFQGTGAADDSGLPNDRFFAVRPEGSVSTLKIQRTERGDSAVYLCASSPGGSGGGEQYFGPGTRLTVT.

As regards this clone: An end of the junction does not agree with germline; a read error may underlie this. The rearrangement links TRBV7-7 to TRBJ2-7; D ambiguous. The CDR3 loop spans 15 amino acids. The V gene's germline CDR1 is SSHAT and CDR2 FNYEAQ (reference sequence). CDR3 nucleotides: TGTGCTAGCAGCTTAGGTGCTGGCGGAAACTACGAGCAGTACTTC. It specifies CASSLGAGGNYEQYF.

This chain's CDR3 is CASSYSWGGYGYTF. The CDR3 DNA reads TGTGCCAGCAGTTACTCGTGGGGGGGCTATGGCTACACCTTC. This sequence joins TRBV6-5 and TRBJ1-2; tentatively, D is TRBD1 (5 bases). Trimming removed 0 bases at V and 4 bases at J, with 9 bases between. CDR3 length equals 14 residues. Germline V gene sequence: CDR1 MNHEY, CDR2 SVGAGI.

The J gene is TRBJ1-2, the V gene TRBV7-9; D remains unclear. The V end was cut by 5 bases, the J end by 7 bases, with 11 bases between. Germline V gene data show CDR1 as SEHNR and CDR2 as FQNEAQ (reference sequence). The CDR3 is 12 amino acids. CDR3 in DNA: TGTGCCAGCAGCCGTGTGGGCTCTGGCTACACCTTC. It specifies CASSRVGSGYTF.

The chain has TRBV5-4 and TRBJ1-2; 8 bases line up with TRBD1. In germline, CDR1 is SGHNT, CDR2 YYREEE (reference sequence). This CDR3 comprises 15 residues. V was clipped by 4 bases and J by 5 bases; unmatched bases: 10. The CDR3 loop is CASSEGQAFGYGYTF. The CDR3 nucleotides are TGTGCCAGCAGCGAGGGACAGGCCTTTGGGTATGGCTACACCTTC.

This chain joins TRBV5-5 and TRBJ1-6; D might be TRBD1 (5 bases). Per germline, CDR1 SGHKS and CDR2 YYEKEE (reference sequence). CDR3 length: 17 residues. Trimming took off 4 bases at V and 3 bases at J, with 17 bases between the two ends. The CDR3 spells CASSTGGWGDYNSPLHF. The CDR3 DNA reads as TGTGCCAGCAGCACTGGGGGTTGGGGGGACTATAATTCACCCCTCCACTTT.

The J gene is TRBJ2-3, the V gene TRBV12-5; 13 nucleotides match TRBD2. This CDR3 region has 17 residues. Germline CDR1 is LGHNT and CDR2 is FRNRAP. The ends lost 6 bases at V and 2 bases at J; junction bases unmatched: 8. This CDR3 is CASGRGLAGDITDTQYF. CDR3 nucleotides: TGTGCTAGTGGCCGAGGACTAGCGGGGGATATCACAGATACGCAGTATTTT. Full variable domain (missing parts from reference TRBV12-5 and TRBJ2-3): DARVTQTPRHKVTEMGQEVTMRCQPILGHNTVFWYRQTMMQGLELLAYFRNRAPLDDSGMPKDRFSAEMPDATLATLKIQPSEPRDSAVYFCASGRGLAGDITDTQYFGPGTRLTVL.

As DNA, the CDR3 is TGTGCCAGCTCGGGAAACACTGAAGCTTTCTTT. Its protein is CASSGNTEAFF. The rearrangement joins TRBV6-5 to TRBJ1-1, with unresolved D. Per germline, CDR1 MNHEY and CDR2 SVGAGI. The CDR3 has 11 amino acids. V shed 8 bases and J shed 2 bases, with 6 bases lying between them.

The chain joins TRBV11-3 to TRBJ2-1; 7 bases line up with TRBD2. The length of the CDR3 is 16 residues. Losses at the gene ends were 0 bases for V and 5 bases for J; bases not matched to a gene: 7. From germline, CDR1 is SGHNT and CDR2 YENEEA. CDR3 nucleotide sequence: TGTGCCAGCAGCTTAGAGGGGAGGCGGGAGAACAATGAGCAGTTCTTC. Amino acid sequence: CASSLEGRRENNEQFF.

The V call is TRBV5-8, the J call TRBJ2-7, with D possibly TRBD1 on 5 matching bases. The CDR3 loop spans 14 amino acids. V gave up 1 base and J gave up 0 bases, with 8 bases separating them. Looked up from germline, CDR1 is SGHTS and CDR2 is YDEGEE. CDR3 nucleotides: TGTGCCAGCAGCTTGCAGGGTATCTCCTACGAGCAGTACTTC. This codes for CASSLQGISYEQYF. Combining the CDR3 with reference TRBV5-8 and TRBJ2-7 gives the whole variable domain EAGVTQSPTHLIKTRGQQATLRCSPISGHTSVYWYQQALGLGLQFLLWYDEGEERNRGNFPPRFSGRQFPNYSSELNVNALELEDSALYLCASSLQGISYEQYFGPGTRLTVT.

This rearrangement joins TRBV11-2 to TRBJ2-7, with 10 nucleotides matching TRBD2. With V trimmed by 1 base and J by 8 bases, 8 bases remained unmatched. The CDR3 has 15 residues. CDR1 SGHAT and CDR2 FQNNGV come from the germline V gene. The CDR3 here is CASSLGASGGVKQYF. CDR3 sequence (DNA): TGTGCCAGCAGCTTAGGTGCTAGCGGGGGCGTTAAGCAGTACTTC.

J is TRBJ2-1 and V is TRBV6-6; 8 bases agree with TRBD2. Germline values: CDR1 MNHNY, CDR2 SVGAGI (reference sequence). V gave up 6 bases and J gave up 7 bases; unmatched junction bases: 8. The CDR3 covers 14 residues. The CDR3 spells CASSGGGEVNEQFF. The CDR3 DNA sequence: TGTGCCAGCAGCGGGGGGGGAGAGGTAAATGAGCAGTTCTTC.

This clone was seen just once. The genes are TRBV7-9 and TRBJ2-2; 7 positions agree with TRBD1. The CDR3 is 15 residues long. Germline-derived CDR1 and CDR2 are SEHNR and FQNEAQ (reference sequence). Trimming removed 5 bases from V and 8 bases from J; junction bases left unmatched: 11. The CDR3 sequence: CASSPTAGGSGELFF. The CDR3 region has the DNA TGTGCCAGCAGCCCCACGGCAGGGGGATCAGGGGAGCTGTTTTTT.

The J gene is TRBJ2-2, the V gene TRBV6-6, with D possibly matching TRBD1 (6 bases). The CDR3 is 15 residues long. Germline V lookup: CDR1 MNHNY, CDR2 SVGAGI (reference sequence). Trimming pared 8 bases from V and 1 base from J, leaving 14 bases between. DNA for the CDR3: TGTGCCAGCTACCGCAAAGGGGGGAACACCGGGGAGCTGTTTTTT. This encodes CASYRKGGNTGELFF.

This clone was recorded only once. The chain links TRBV5-1 to TRBJ1-1; perhaps TRBD1 as D (6 bases). This CDR3 spans 15 amino acids. The germline V gene has CDR1 SGHRS and CDR2 YFSETQ. V was shortened by 3 bases and J by 1 base, with 13 bases between the two germline ends. In DNA form, the CDR3 reads TGCGCCAGCAGCTCACAGGGTTTAGGGAACACTGAAGCTTTCTTT. The encoded protein is CASSSQGLGNTEAFF.

The table lists this clone with a few counts. The V gene is TRBV27, the J gene TRBJ1-3, with D hard to call. The CDR3 consists of 14 residues. The V gene's germline CDR1 is MNHEY and CDR2 SMNVEV (reference sequence). Trimming took off 0 bases at V and 7 bases at J, with 10 bases between the two ends. Written as DNA, the CDR3 is TGTGCCAGCAGTTTATCATCCTCCGTTAACACCATATATTTT. Amino acids: CASSLSSSVNTIYF.

The chain joins TRBV4-3 to TRBJ1-1; D is unclear. Germline CDR1 LGHNA, CDR2 YSLEER. V dropped 0 bases and J dropped 3 bases, with 8 bases sitting between them. The CDR3 is made up of 14 amino acids. CDR3 bases: TGCGCCAGCAGCCAAGAGGGGAGGGACACTGAAGCTTTCTTT. Protein sequence: CASSQEGRDTEAFF.

The V gene is TRBV30, the J gene TRBJ2-5, with 7 bases that match TRBD2. This CDR3 has 13 amino acids. V lost 2 bases to trimming and J lost 5 bases; unmatched junction nucleotides: 5. Germline-derived CDR1 and CDR2 are GTSNPN and SVGIG (reference sequence). CDR3 DNA sequence: TGTGCCTGGAGTACACCGGGAGGTGAGACCCAGTACTTC. As protein: CAWSTPGGETQYF. Variable domain in full (rest from reference TRBV30 and TRBJ2-5): SQTIHQWPATLVQPVGSPLSLECTVEGTSNPNLYWYRQAAGRGLQLLFYSVGIGQISSEVPQNLSASRPQDRQFILSSKKLLLSDSGFYLCAWSTPGGETQYFGPGTRLLVL.

This chain connects TRBV19 to TRBJ1-1; D gene ambiguous. The CDR3 covers 12 residues. With 1 base removed from V and 8 bases from J, the gap between germline ends came to 8 bases. Germline CDR1 and CDR2: LNHDA and SQIVND (reference sequence). The CDR3 sequence is CASSIGQIEAFF. DNA for the CDR3: TGTGCCAGTAGTATAGGGCAGATCGAAGCTTTCTTT. The full variable domain, completed using reference TRBV19 and TRBJ1-1, is DGGITQSPKYLFRKEGQNVTLSCEQNLNHDAMYWYRQDPGQGLRLIYYSQIVNDFQKGDIAEGYSVSREKKESFPLTVTSAQKNPTAFYLCASSIGQIEAFFGQGTRLTVV.

This clone occurred a few times. This chain uses TRBV4-1 with TRBJ2-2; tentative D call: TRBD2 (6 bases). The CDR3 extends over 16 amino acids. Germline V lookup: CDR1 MGHRA, CDR2 YSYEKL. V gave up 0 bases and J gave up 3 bases, with 11 bases separating them. CDR3 nucleotide sequence: TGCGCCAGCAGCCAAGAAGGTGGGGGGTACACCGGGGAGCTGTTTTTT. Translating gives CASSQEGGGYTGELFF.

V gene TRBV6-5 combines with J gene TRBJ2-7, with D possibly matching TRBD2 (5 bases). Germline CDR1 and CDR2: MNHEY and SVGAGI. Trimming left V 2 bases short and J 0 bases short, with 14 bases between. The CDR3 length is 16 residues. CDR3 sequence: CASSYGTSGSSYEQYF. The CDR3 region has the DNA TGTGCCAGCAGTTACGGCACGTCGGGGAGCTCCTACGAGCAGTACTTC.